This TCR beta chain was captured in a study of Ad26.COV2.S vaccination and SARS-CoV-2 variants. Treatment defined: roughly 20 received Ad26.COV2.S at low or high dose, single or two shots; five or six received placebo; per-sample allocation not given. All samples were drawn on day 63, counting from the first vaccine or placebo injection. Cohort 1b enrolled adults aged 18-55 years in Boston. Built on an Ad26 vector, the vaccine expressed Wuhan-strain SARS-CoV-2 spike. Using immunoSEQ multiplex PCR, the repertoire was profiled, and TCRdb retains in-frame clones only, with some absent. This repertoire shows hundreds of thousands of clones, roughly 84% found once; its top ten account for 3.4%. Trimming took 3 bases from V and 2 from J, leaving 7 bases between them. The CDR3 consists of 13 residues. In the case of this clone: Antigen specificity is unknown.

Study-wide findings and caveats: Recipients of either vaccine or placebo displayed similar breadth of non-spike TCRs. Spike-specific TCR breadth was greater after Ad26.COV2.S than placebo.

The sample was peripheral blood, taken in a trial of Ad26.COV2.S vaccine versus placebo. The receptor's source is a person between 18 and 65 years old who received the Ad26.COV2.S COVID-19 vaccine or a placebo. The chain uses TRBV12-3 or TRBV12-4 and TRBJ1-2, with D unclear. CDR3 sequence (DNA): TGTGCCAGCAGTTTTCGACAAAACTATGGCTACACCTTC. This codes for CASSFRQNYGYTF.